These 29 T cell receptor beta chains originate from one sample sequenced in a study of blood T cell repertoires in COVID-19. Data came from immunoSEQ multiplex PCR; TCRdb stores just in-frame clones and leaves some out. Found here are 400,000 to 550,000 clones, 87% of them singletons; the top ten hold approximately 2%. Sequencing was carried out using PBMCs or T cells enriched from blood (not recorded which). The receptors originated from a woman between 18 and 30 years old with acute COVID-19.

The rearrangement links TRBV5-4 to TRBJ1-2; D unclear. The CDR3 consists of 13 residues. CDR1 SGHNT and CDR2 YYREEE come from the germline V gene (reference sequence). V was cut by 0 bases and J by 8 bases, with 11 bases left in between. This CDR3 is CASSLDGIPGYTF. CDR3 sequence (DNA): TGTGCCAGCAGCTTGGACGGGATCCCAGGCTACACCTTC.

The chain is built from TRBV18 and TRBJ2-5, with 7 bases that match TRBD1. V was pared by 3 bases and J by 4 bases, with 5 bases of the junction left unmatched. Looked up from germline, CDR1 is KGHSH and CDR2 is LQKENI. The CDR3 has 14 residues. CDR3 coding DNA: TGTGCCAGCTCACCGAACCAGGGGGTAGAGACCCAGTACTTC. It yields the protein CASSPNQGVETQYF.

The V gene is TRBV15, the J gene TRBJ2-5, with 7 nucleotides matching TRBD1. Trimming cost V 5 bases and J 1 base; bases outside gene matches: 7. Per germline, CDR1 LNHNV and CDR2 YYDKDF (reference sequence). The CDR3 has 15 residues. CDR3 coding DNA: TGTGCCACCAGCTTCAACAGGGGACCCCAAGAGACCCAGTACTTC. Its translation: CATSFNRGPQETQYF.

The CDR3 loop is CASSLVFGSYNEQFF. The CDR3 nucleotides are TGTGCCAGCAGCTTAGTATTCGGCTCCTACAATGAGCAGTTCTTC. This chain connects TRBV7-2 to TRBJ2-1, with no clear D. Germline V gene sequence: CDR1 SGHTA, CDR2 FQGNSA. CDR3 length: 15 residues. Trimming cost V 1 base and J 0 bases, with 7 bases left between them.

This rearrangement joins TRBV30 to TRBJ2-7, with a tentative D call TRBD2 (5 bases). V lost 7 bases and J lost 11, with 12 bases in between. Germline CDR1 is GTSNPN and CDR2 is SVGIG (reference sequence). The CDR3 sequence is 9 residues long. CDR3 loop: CASAEVEYF. DNA of the CDR3: TGTGCCTCAGCGGAGGTGGAGTACTTC.

In this sample, this clone turned up a few times. V usage is TRBV6-2 or TRBV6-3 and J usage is TRBJ1-1; 10 bases are shared with TRBD1. V shed 5 bases and J 3 bases; nucleotides not matched to a gene: 9. The CDR3 is made up of 16 amino acids. Germline CDR1 MNHEY, CDR2 SVGEGT. CDR3 nucleotide sequence: TGTGCCAGCAGTGCCCGACAGGGGGCGCTTGACACTGAAGCTTTCTTT. Translated: CASSARQGALDTEAFF.

This chain connects TRBV5-1 to TRBJ1-1; D call uncertain. CDR1 and CDR2 from the germline V gene are SGHRS and YFSETQ. CDR3 size: 16 residues. Trimming pared 6 bases from V and 0 bases from J, leaving 18 bases between. CDR3 nucleotides: TGCGCCAGCACCTGGGGTGGAGGGAGGCTGAACACTGAAGCTTTCTTT. This sequence encodes CASTWGGGRLNTEAFF.

This clone has only one observation. The CDR3 nucleotides read TGTGCCAGCAGCGTAGCGGCGGGTCTCGGTGAAAAACTGTTTTTT. Protein sequence: CASSVAAGLGEKLFF. The rearrangement uses TRBV9 and TRBJ1-4; no clear D. The CDR3 contains 15 residues. V lost 0 bases, J lost 7 bases, and 13 bases lay in between. The germline V gene has CDR1 SGDLS and CDR2 YYNGEE.

The rearrangement links TRBV14 to TRBJ1-4; TRBD1 agrees at 8 bases. The CDR3 has 16 amino acids. The germline CDR1 and CDR2 sequences are SGHDN and FVKESK. V trimming: 0 bases; J trimming: 7 bases; junction bases outside the gene matches: 7. CDR3 bases: TGTGCCAGCAGCCAAGATCCCGCAGGGGGCTTTGAAAAACTGTTTTTT. Translating it yields CASSQDPAGGFEKLFF.

CDR3 in DNA: TGTGCCAGCAGCCTACCTAATGGCAATCAGCCCCAGCATTTT. Protein product: CASSLPNGNQPQHF. This chain links TRBV6-5 with TRBJ1-5; D gene ambiguous. Germline V CDR1 and CDR2: MNHEY, SVGAGI. The CDR3 is made up of 14 amino acids. V lost 6 bases, J lost 2 bases, and 11 bases lay in between.

The chain couples TRBV6-2 or TRBV6-3 to TRBJ2-3, with D possibly TRBD2 on 5 matching bases. CDR3 length equals 16 residues. Trimming stripped 2 bases from V and 4 bases from J, with 16 bases between. The germline V gene has CDR1 MNHEY and CDR2 SVGEGT. The CDR3 sequence: CASSYPAGHASDTQYF. CDR3 nucleotide sequence: TGTGCCAGCAGTTACCCGGCGGGTCACGCCTCAGATACGCAGTATTTT.

This chain uses TRBV11-2 with TRBJ2-1; 9 bases are a match to TRBD2. V shed 7 bases and J 6 bases; nucleotides not matched to a gene: 7. The germline gives CDR1 SGHAT, CDR2 FQNNGV. The CDR3 runs to 14 residues. CDR3 amino acids: CASTPGLALNEQFF. CDR3 DNA: TGTGCCAGCACCCCGGGACTAGCTCTCAATGAGCAGTTCTTC.

The V and J genes are TRBV11-3 and TRBJ2-1; D remains ambiguous. The V end was cut by 5 bases, the J end by 4 bases, with 6 bases between. This CDR3 region has 12 residues. The germline V gene encodes CDR1 SGHNT and CDR2 YENEEA. The CDR3 loop is CASSQTYNEQFF. For the CDR3, the DNA is TGTGCCAGCAGCCAGACATACAATGAGCAGTTCTTC.

The V and J genes are TRBV11-2 and TRBJ2-2; the D gene is possibly TRBD2 (6 bases). The CDR3 loop spans 16 amino acids. V was cut by 5 bases and J by 1 base, with 14 bases left in between. Germline-derived CDR1 and CDR2 are SGHAT and FQNNGV. CDR3 bases: TGTGCCAGCAGCCTAGGGAGGACGTGGAACACCGGGGAGCTGTTTTTT. Its translation is CASSLGRTWNTGELFF.

The rearrangement joins TRBV4-3 to TRBJ2-7; TRBD1 is a possible D gene (6 bases). This CDR3 region has 17 residues. Looked up from germline, CDR1 is LGHNA and CDR2 is YSLEER. The germline V and J ends were trimmed by 0 bases and 2 bases, with 17 bases remaining between them. The CDR3 nucleotides are TGCGCCAGCAGCCAAGATTGGGGGACACTGACCCCCTACGAGCAGTACTTC. It encodes CASSQDWGTLTPYEQYF.

V and J are TRBV15 and TRBJ1-2, with TRBD1 identical over 10 bases. The CDR3 is 16 residues long. The J segment lost 4 bases and the V segment lost 3 bases, leaving 8 bases of the junction unmatched. The V gene's germline CDR1 is LNHNV and CDR2 YYDKDF (reference sequence). The CDR3, as DNA: TGTGCCACCAGCAGCCTCGGGACAGGGGAACCCTATGGCTACACCTTC. Protein product: CATSSLGTGEPYGYTF.

In regard to this clone: Other nucleotide sequences from this sample produce the same CDR3. The rearrangement joins TRBV4-3 to TRBJ2-7; a weak D match, TRBD2 (6 bases). CDR3 length: 15 residues. The germline CDR1 and CDR2 sequences are LGHNA and YSLEER. Trimming shortened V by 0 bases and J by 3 bases, and 12 bases separated the two germline ends. The CDR3 DNA is TGCGCCAGCAGCCAAGATCCCGGGAGAGGCTACGAGCAGTACTTC. This encodes CASSQDPGRGYEQYF.

V gene TRBV7-2 combines with J gene TRBJ2-3; D not certain. V was pared by 1 base and J by 6 bases, with 11 bases between. The CDR3 is 14 amino acids. Germline V lookup: CDR1 SGHTA, CDR2 FQGNSA. The CDR3 loop reads CASSLVRGWDTQYF. CDR3 coding DNA: TGTGCCAGCAGCTTAGTAAGAGGTTGGGATACGCAGTATTTT.

The CDR3 region has the DNA TGTGCCAGCAGTCCAAGACTAGCGGGAGGAGGGACCGGGGAGCTGTTTTTT. As protein: CASSPRLAGGGTGELFF. The chain is built from TRBV7-9 and TRBJ2-2; TRBD2 agrees at 13 bases. Unmatched junction bases numbered 9, after V lost 6 bases and J lost 5 bases. CDR1 SEHNR and CDR2 FQNEAQ come from the germline V gene (reference sequence). This CDR3 is built from 17 residues.

The chain is built from TRBV19 and TRBJ2-4; 7 positions match TRBD1. The trim removed 10 bases at V and 3 bases at J, leaving 3 bases unmatched. Looked up from germline, CDR1 is LNHDA and CDR2 is SQIVND (reference sequence). The CDR3 runs to 12 residues. For the CDR3, the DNA is TGTGCCACCCAGGGGGACAAAAACATTCAGTACTTC. Its protein product is CATQGDKNIQYF. The full variable domain, its missing parts supplied by reference TRBV19 and TRBJ2-4, is DGGITQSPKYLFRKEGQNVTLSCEQNLNHDAMYWYRQDPGQGLRLIYYSQIVNDFQKGDIAEGYSVSREKKESFPLTVTSAQKNPTAFYLCATQGDKNIQYFGAGTRLSVL.

The rearrangement joins TRBV11-3 to TRBJ2-5, with TRBD2 matching 7 bases. Germline values: CDR1 SGHNT, CDR2 YENEEA. This CDR3 contains 14 residues. V dropped 0 bases and J dropped 5; count of bases not matched to a gene: 3. This chain's CDR3 is CASSLEHGGETQYF. In DNA, the CDR3 is TGTGCCAGCAGCTTAGAACACGGGGGGGAGACCCAGTACTTC. Filled out from reference TRBV11-3 and TRBJ2-5, the complete variable domain reads EAGVVQSPRYKIIEKKQPVAFWCNPISGHNTLYWYLQNLGQGPELLIRYENEEAVDDSQLPKDRFSAERLKGVDSTLKIQPAELGDSAVYLCASSLEHGGETQYFGPGTRLLVL.

The chain combines TRBV10-3 with TRBJ2-4; D unclear. Germline loops: CDR1 ENHRY, CDR2 SYGVKD. Trimming pared 0 bases from V and 6 bases from J, leaving 9 bases between. The CDR3 sequence is 14 residues long. For the CDR3, the DNA is TGTGCCATCAGTGAGTCGAGTGATGCAAACATTCAGTACTTC. As protein: CAISESSDANIQYF.

V and J are TRBV7-2 and TRBJ2-1, with D possibly being TRBD2 (5 bases). Germline CDR1 SGHTA, CDR2 FQGNSA. This CDR3 has 13 residues. Deletions cut 4 bases from V and 5 bases from J, with 9 bases between. CDR3: CASSSNGNNEQFF. The CDR3 DNA reads as TGTGCCAGCAGCTCTAACGGGAACAATGAGCAGTTCTTC.

The V and J genes are TRBV27 and TRBJ1-4, with 9 bases identical to TRBD1. V dropped 8 bases and J dropped 11; count of bases not matched to a gene: 9. This CDR3 region has 13 residues. CDR1 MNHEY and CDR2 SMNVEV come from the germline V gene (reference sequence). Here the CDR3 DNA reads TGTGCCAGCGGGGACAGGGTAGTAGAGAAACTGTTTTTT. Translating gives CASGDRVVEKLFF.

The rearrangement joins TRBV5-4 to TRBJ1-2, with 9 positions matching TRBD1. V lost 4 bases to trimming and J lost 6 bases; unmatched junction nucleotides: 10. This CDR3 region has 15 residues. In germline, CDR1 is SGHNT, CDR2 YYREEE (reference sequence). In nucleotides, the CDR3 is TGTGCCAGCAGCCCTCGGACAGGGGATATAGATGGCTACACCTTC. This gives the protein CASSPRTGDIDGYTF.

The rearrangement uses TRBV5-1 and TRBJ2-1; 9 bases are a match to TRBD2. This CDR3 has 13 residues. Per the germline V gene, CDR1 is SGHRS and CDR2 is YFSETQ. With V trimmed by 3 bases and J by 10 bases, 5 bases remained unmatched. DNA of the CDR3: TGCGCCAGCAGCTCCCGACTAGCGGTGGAGCAGTTCTTC. This gives the protein CASSSRLAVEQFF.

This chain uses TRBV6-2 or TRBV6-3 with TRBJ1-5, with D possibly matching TRBD1 (6 bases). The germline CDR1 and CDR2 sequences are MNHEY and SVGEGT. This CDR3 region has 20 residues. V was cut by 0 bases and J by 2 bases, with 23 bases left in between. The CDR3 loop is CASSYSKLVGGAGGNQPQHF. CDR3 DNA sequence: TGTGCCAGCAGTTACTCGAAACTAGTAGGGGGGGCAGGAGGCAATCAGCCCCAGCATTTT.

The chain carries TRBV29-1 and TRBJ2-2, with TRBD1 matching 9 bases. Trimming at V came to 3 bases and at J to 5 bases, leaving 4 bases not matched to a gene. CDR1 and CDR2 (germline): SQVTM, ANQGSEA. This CDR3 spans 14 amino acids. The DNA for the CDR3 is TGCAGCGTTGATCGGGACAGGGAAACCGGGGAGCTGTTTTTT. As protein: CSVDRDRETGELFF.

The CDR3, as DNA: TGTGCCAGCAGCTCATCAGGGGGAGGAAAACTGTTTTTT. Encoded protein: CASSSSGGGKLFF. The chain uses TRBV5-4 and TRBJ1-4, with 7 bases identical to TRBD1. Germline V gene lookup returns CDR1 SGHNT and CDR2 YYREEE (reference sequence). The CDR3 totals 13 residues. The V and J ends lost 3 bases and 10 bases, in that order; junction bases with no gene match: 6.